These 8 T cell receptor beta chains share one sample of origin, sequenced in a study of siplizumab effects on memory and regulatory T cells. Profiled with immunoSEQ multiplex PCR; TCRdb holds only in-frame clones, not every one. Of roughly 100,000 clones detected, approximately 90% appear once; the ten largest clones hold about 1.1%. The sample consisted of CD4+ T cells sorted from blood. The receptor source for this set is a human donor in good health.

A single count supports this clone. This sequence joins TRBV27 and TRBJ1-4; D possibly corresponds to TRBD1 (5 bases). Germline V lookup: CDR1 MNHEY, CDR2 SMNVEV (reference sequence). Between the trimmed V and J ends, which lost 0 bases and 3 bases, there was a span of 11 bases. This CDR3 has 16 amino acids. CDR3 DNA: TGTGCCAGCAGTTTATCCTCCCAGGGATCTAATGAAAAACTGTTTTTT. Amino acid sequence: CASSLSSQGSNEKLFF.

The gene calls are TRBV19 and TRBJ2-2; 10 nucleotides align to TRBD1. The CDR3 length is 18 residues. J gave up 4 bases and V 3 bases, and 11 bases lay outside the gene matches. Looked up from germline, CDR1 is LNHDA and CDR2 is SQIVND (reference sequence). The CDR3, as DNA: TGTGCCAGTAGTATTCGGACAGGGGGGCCTCCGGGCACCGGGGAGCTGTTTTTT. Translation gives CASSIRTGGPPGTGELFF. Combining the CDR3 with reference TRBV19 and TRBJ2-2 gives the whole variable domain DGGITQSPKYLFRKEGQNVTLSCEQNLNHDAMYWYRQDPGQGLRLIYYSQIVNDFQKGDIAEGYSVSREKKESFPLTVTSAQKNPTAFYLCASSIRTGGPPGTGELFFGEGSRLTVL.

V and J are TRBV27 and TRBJ1-1; D possibly corresponds to TRBD1 (6 bases). The CDR3 runs to 15 residues. CDR1 and CDR2 from the germline V gene are MNHEY and SMNVEV (reference sequence). Trimming took 7 bases from V and 6 from J, leaving 21 bases between them. The CDR3 here is CASTPSTGRSAEAFF. In DNA form, the CDR3 reads TGTGCCAGCACCCCCTCAACAGGGAGGTCGGCTGAAGCTTTCTTT.

V and J are TRBV28 and TRBJ2-5; 7 positions match TRBD1. Germline V gene sequence: CDR1 MDHEN, CDR2 SYDVKM. The V gene end was trimmed by 5 bases and the J gene end by 4 bases; junction bases not matched to a gene: 7. The CDR3 contains 14 residues. CDR3 amino acids: CASSITGARETQYF. The DNA of the CDR3 is TGTGCCAGCAGTATTACAGGGGCTCGAGAGACCCAGTACTTC.

A single count supports this clone. The chain employs TRBV5-6 and TRBJ2-7, with no clear D. Trimming removed 0 bases from V and 2 bases from J, with 6 bases in between. This CDR3 has 13 residues. CDR1 and CDR2 (germline): SGHDT, YYEEEE. CDR3 bases: TGTGCCAGCAGCTTGGGCATAACCTACGAGCAGTACTTC. Residues: CASSLGITYEQYF.

The V gene is TRBV18, the J gene TRBJ2-2, with D tentatively TRBD2 (5 bases). The CDR3 spans 13 residues. Trimming took off 6 bases at V and 4 bases at J, with 9 bases between the two ends. In germline, CDR1 is KGHSH, CDR2 LQKENI. The CDR3 here is CASSRGGTGELFF. In DNA, the CDR3 is TGTGCCAGCTCCCGCGGAGGCACCGGGGAGCTGTTTTTT. The complete variable domain, with remaining parts taken from reference TRBV18 and TRBJ2-2, reads NAGVMQNPRHLVRRRGQEARLRCSPMKGHSHVYWYRQLPEEGLKFMVYLQKENIIDESGMPKERFSAEFPKEGPSILRIQQVVRGDSAAYFCASSRGGTGELFFGEGSRLTVL.

This chain joins TRBV19 and TRBJ1-2; D may be TRBD1 (6 bases). V gave up 7 bases and J gave up 7 bases, with 19 bases separating them. CDR1 is LNHDA, CDR2 SQIVND, per germline (reference sequence). CDR3 length equals 14 residues. The CDR3 region has the DNA TGTGCCAGTACTCGTACCAGACAGGCTCCTGGCTACACCTTC. Translation: CASTRTRQAPGYTF.

The rearrangement uses TRBV2 and TRBJ2-5; TRBD1 matches at 7 bases. From germline, CDR1 is SNHLY and CDR2 FYNNEI. This CDR3 has 13 residues. Trimming took 8 bases from V and 5 from J; bases not matched to a gene: 8. For the CDR3, the DNA is TGTGCCAGCGGACTGACAGGGATGGAGACCCAGTACTTC. This encodes CASGLTGMETQYF.